This T cell receptor (beta chain) was found in a study of blood T cell repertoires in COVID-19. Study-level information: Donors in the United States, Italy and Spain gave samples during acute or convalescent COVID-19. Sources were T cells, B-cell-depleted T cells, or PBMCs; the material itself was cDNA or gDNA.

Original processing methods: Amplified reference gene primers provided the basis for estimating nucleated cell counts. Some clones are missing from TCRdb's copy, which holds only in-frame ones; the method was immunoSEQ multiplex PCR. Clone size and V and J calls were adopted from that table, with D and trimming inferred from the DNA. Here the sample spans some 120,000 clones, roughly 90% being singletons. This CDR3 has 14 amino acids. With V trimmed by 7 bases and J by 4 bases, 8 bases remained unmatched. Germline lookup yields CDR1 MGHDK and CDR2 SYGVNS. J is TRBJ2-7 and V is TRBV25-1, with 9 bases identical to TRBD2. This TCR was recovered from a man aged 60-69 years with COVID-19, enrolled during active disease. The specimen was peripheral blood. CDR3 amino acids: CASTWAGGPYEQYF. The CDR3 region has the DNA TGTGCCAGCACATGGGCGGGAGGGCCGTACGAGCAGTACTTC.